The 14 T cell receptor beta chains listed next were all sequenced from one sample in a study of response to subunit inactivated influenza vaccine. TCRdb re-analysed the RT-PCR reads in MiXCR, keeping a single row per CDR3 protein. The sample lists 400,000 to 550,000 distinct CDR3 sequences, 25% seen once, with under 2.5% in the top ten. The sample here was CD4+ T cells sorted from PBMCs, taken about 5 days after vaccination. All receptors derive from a man over 45 who received an inactivated influenza vaccine.

This clonotype came up a few times. The gene calls are TRBV15 and TRBJ1-5; D is undetermined. V gave up 0 bases and J gave up 1 base, with 10 bases separating them. The CDR3 spans 16 residues. The germline V gene has CDR1 LNHNV and CDR2 YYDKDF (reference sequence). In DNA, the CDR3 is TGTGCCACCAGCAGAGATATTAAAAGAAGCAATCAGCCCCAGCATTTT. Protein: CATSRDIKRSNQPQHF.

This clonotype came up a few times. The rearrangement joins TRBV10-3 to TRBJ2-3; 11 nucleotides agree with TRBD2. This CDR3 has 15 residues. Germline V gene lookup returns CDR1 ENHRY and CDR2 SYGVKD. The V gene end was trimmed by 9 bases and the J gene end by 0 bases; junction bases not matched to a gene: 5. Here the CDR3 reads CAITRTSGSTDTQYF. CDR3 DNA sequence: TGTGCCATAACCCGGACTAGCGGGAGCACAGATACGCAGTATTTT.

This clonotype is judged medium-sized. The chain recombines TRBV5-1 with TRBJ2-7, with TRBD1 matching over 8 bases. The CDR3 runs 14 residues. Trimming cost V 1 base and J 2 bases; bases outside gene matches: 2. Germline values: CDR1 SGHRS, CDR2 YFSETQ. The CDR3, as DNA: TGCGCCAGCAGCTTGACAGGGGGGACCTACGAGCAGTACTTC. Translating it yields CASSLTGGTYEQYF.

This clonotype was seen a handful of times. J is TRBJ2-7 and V is TRBV6-2 or TRBV6-3; D is possibly TRBD2 (5 bases). Looked up from germline, CDR1 is MNHEY and CDR2 is SVGEGT. Trimming shortened V by 8 bases and J by 2 bases, and 13 bases separated the two germline ends. CDR3 length: 13 residues. This CDR3 reads CASPSSRPYEQYF. CDR3 coding DNA: TGTGCCAGCCCGTCTAGCCGACCCTACGAGCAGTACTTC.

This rearrangement joins TRBV20-1 to TRBJ1-1, with TRBD1 matching over 8 bases. The V gene's germline CDR1 is DFQATT and CDR2 SNEGSKA (reference sequence). The CDR3 is 16 amino acids. Trimming cost V 0 bases and J 5 bases; bases outside gene matches: 11. CDR3 in amino acids: CSARDQRTGQRTEAFF. For the CDR3, the DNA is TGCAGTGCTAGAGATCAGAGGACAGGGCAGAGGACTGAAGCTTTCTTT.

V and J are TRBV5-1 and TRBJ2-1, with 8 bases matching TRBD1. The CDR3 length is 16 residues. V shed 2 bases, J shed 4 bases, and the junction held 8 bases outside the gene matches. Germline assignment: CDR1 SGHRS and CDR2 YFSETQ. The CDR3, as DNA: TGCGCCAGCAGCTTTCGAGACAGGGGCCGATACAATGAGCAGTTCTTC. As protein: CASSFRDRGRYNEQFF.

This chain uses TRBV4-3 with TRBJ2-3; perhaps TRBD2 as D (5 bases). V was clipped by 3 bases and J by 0 bases, with 10 bases between them. Per the germline V gene, CDR1 is LGHNA and CDR2 is YSLEER. The CDR3 sequence is 15 residues long. The DNA for the CDR3 is TGCGCCAGCAGCCAGGACTTAACTAGCACAGATACGCAGTATTTT. This sequence encodes CASSQDLTSTDTQYF.

This clonotype was found many times. The rearrangement uses TRBV5-1 and TRBJ2-3; the match to TRBD1 covers 8 bases. Germline lookup yields CDR1 SGHRS and CDR2 YFSETQ. CDR3 length: 14 residues. Trimming took 4 bases from V and 4 from J; bases not matched to a gene: 5. Here the CDR3 DNA reads TGCGCCAGCAGCCACGGACAGGGCTCAGATACGCAGTATTTT. Protein product: CASSHGQGSDTQYF.

The chain recombines TRBV5-1 with TRBJ2-7, with TRBD1 identical over 9 bases. Germline V gives CDR1 SGHRS, CDR2 YFSETQ. This CDR3 spans 15 amino acids. V lost 0 bases, J lost 3 bases, and 4 bases stayed unmatched. CDR3 sequence: CASSLAAGQGYEQYF. The CDR3 DNA reads as TGCGCCAGCAGCTTGGCCGCGGGACAGGGCTACGAGCAGTACTTC.

This clonotype occurred a few times. The chain employs TRBV2 and TRBJ2-5, with D tentatively TRBD2 (5 bases). The CDR3 is 15 residues long. CDR1 is SNHLY, CDR2 FYNNEI, per germline. The germline V and J ends were trimmed by 6 bases and 4 bases, with 18 bases remaining between them. The DNA of the CDR3 is TGTGCCAGCAGAAGCATACTAGTTCGAACAGAGACCCAGTACTTC. Translation: CASRSILVRTETQYF.

This chain joins TRBV6-2 or TRBV6-3 and TRBJ2-1, with TRBD2 as a possible D gene (5 bases). From germline, CDR1 is MNHEY and CDR2 SVGEGT. The CDR3 covers 13 residues. V dropped 6 bases and J dropped 0 bases, with 6 bases sitting between them. CDR3 sequence: CASRGGSYNEQFF. CDR3 nucleotides: TGTGCCAGCAGAGGAGGCTCCTACAATGAGCAGTTCTTC.

This clonotype was seen only a few times. J is TRBJ2-5 and V is TRBV18; D remains ambiguous. Trimming cost V 2 bases and J 2 bases, with 6 bases left between them. This CDR3 has 13 residues. The germline V gene encodes CDR1 KGHSH and CDR2 LQKENI. Here the CDR3 DNA reads TGTGCCAGCTCACCAGAGAGGCAAGAGACCCAGTACTTC. Encoded protein: CASSPERQETQYF.

This clonotype was counted at least ten times. The chain is built from TRBV24-1 and TRBJ2-1; D is undetermined. Trimming removed 4 bases from V and 6 bases from J, with 18 bases in between. From germline, CDR1 is KGHDR and CDR2 SFDVKD. The CDR3 covers 16 residues. In nucleotides, the CDR3 is TGTGCCACCAGTGACCCCGGACGTAGGTCCCTCAATGAGCAGTTCTTC. Translation gives CATSDPGRRSLNEQFF.

In its sample, this clonotype was seen a few times. The rearrangement uses TRBV24-1 and TRBJ2-2; D perhaps matches TRBD2 (6 bases). V was cut by 12 bases and J by 9 bases, with 22 bases left in between. This CDR3 comprises 14 residues. Germline V CDR1 and CDR2: KGHDR, SFDVKD. CDR3 bases: TGTGCCGTCGAAGGGACTCACCCCAACCGGGAGCTGTTTTTT. It is translated as CAVEGTHPNRELFF.